The 4 T cell receptor beta chains below were found in one sample sequenced in a study of CDR3 diversity in severe acne (dated by TCRdb to about 2019). The receptor library was made with PCR. This sample was sequenced with an Illumina HiSeq 2000. TCRdb took the public reads, trimmed them with fastp at Q25, ran MiXCR for clone calling and kept in-frame beta chains. Identical CDR3 proteins give one entry, which carries the most common genes and DNA. The sample records 100,000 or so distinct CDR3 sequences, roughly 51% of which are singletons. The ten largest clones take up roughly 12% of the sample. Specimen: blood. These receptors were collected from a male donor with acne.

This clonotype was seen more than once but under ten times. The chain recombines TRBV6-6 with TRBJ1-5; 10 bases agree with TRBD1. Germline CDR1 and CDR2: MNHNY and SVGAGI (reference sequence). With V trimmed by 4 bases and J by 0 bases, 12 bases remained unmatched. CDR3 length: 19 amino acids. CDR3 nucleotides: TGTGCCAGCAGTTCGCCGACAGGGGGCAATTCAAATAGCAATCAGCCCCAGCATTTT. This codes for CASSSPTGGNSNSNQPQHF.

This clonotype was seen at least ten times. The chain recombines TRBV2 with TRBJ2-7, with a possible D match to TRBD2 (5 bases). There are 13 residues in the CDR3. V was clipped by 4 bases and J by 4 bases, with 11 bases between them. Germline V CDR1 and CDR2: SNHLY, FYNNEI. As DNA, the CDR3 is TGTGCCAGCAGTGCAAGCGGTGGTTACGAGCAGTACGTC. The encoded protein is CASSASGGYEQYV.

At least ten counts were recorded for this clonotype. The chain is built from TRBV5-1 and TRBJ1-2; D not resolved. V was trimmed by 5 bases and J by 4 bases, leaving 21 bases between them. Germline V gene data show CDR1 as SGHRS and CDR2 as YFSETQ. The CDR3 covers 16 residues. The chain's CDR3 is CASSSGTATPSYGYTF. The CDR3 nucleotides are TGCGCCAGCAGTTCGGGTACAGCGACACCCTCCTATGGCTACACCTTC.

V and J are TRBV5-4 and TRBJ2-2; no reliable D call. The CDR3 is 18 residues long. Germline-derived CDR1 and CDR2 are SGHNT and YYREEE (reference sequence). With 2 bases removed from V and 3 bases from J, the gap between germline ends came to 20 bases. DNA of the CDR3: TGTGCCAGCAGCTTTGACCGTATATCCACCGTGGACACCGGGGAGCTGTTTTTT. Its protein is CASSFDRISTVDTGELFF.